This T cell receptor beta chain was sequenced during a study of metastatic and nonmetastatic thyroid tumors. Study in general: Repertoires were compared across blood and tumor or nodule tissue from malignant and benign thyroid patients.

Authors' processing steps: The authors used CDR3 differences across clinicopathological groups to build a distant-metastasis classifier for papillary thyroid cancer. With MiXCR, TCRdb called clones anew from the PCR reads. The V and J calls, along with clone size, are taken from TCRdb and not from the paper's own processing. This sample has 72,000 or so clones, with around 18% found just once. The entire patient cohort was treatment-naive prior to thyroid surgery. The CDR3 contains 14 residues. The V and J ends lost 5 bases and 2 bases respectively, with 12 bases between them. Germline CDR1 is LNHDA and CDR2 is SQIVND (reference sequence). This clone was counted many times.

The chain uses TRBV19 and TRBJ1-2; D possibly corresponds to TRBD1 (6 bases). The sequencing sample was made of blood. The TCR was taken from a female donor with papillary thyroid cancer or a benign thyroid nodule (not recorded which). Some clones in this sample may be carry-over from other donors' samples. Here the CDR3 reads CASSSQGNNYGYTF. In DNA, the CDR3 is TGTGCCAGTAGTTCACAGGGAAACAACTATGGCTACACCTTC.